This TCR beta chain was recorded in a study of graft-versus-host responses after intestinal transplantation. As regards this clone: Its specificity is not known.

Germline values: CDR1 LNHNV, CDR2 YYDKDF (reference sequence). The CDR3 extends over 15 amino acids. V shed 0 bases and J shed 7 bases, with 12 bases lying between them. TCRdb keeps only in-frame clones here, not all; method: immunoSEQ multiplex PCR. The sample contains tens of thousands of clones, around 90% of which appear only once. This chain links TRBV15 with TRBJ1-4; D ambiguous. Source: unstimulated CD8+ T cells sorted from spleen or lymph node cells, taken before intestinal transplant. The TCR sequence derives from a human donor who received an intestinal transplant. The CDR3 is CATSRDQGAAEKLFF. The CDR3 nucleotides are TGTGCCACCAGCAGAGATCAAGGAGCGGCTGAAAAACTGTTTTTT.